This T cell receptor beta chain was observed in a study of cytomegalovirus exposure and HLA in healthy donors. Study-level information: Most genotyped donors, around 78% of 350 to 500, had Caucasian-associated genetic ancestry. Points from the study as a whole: A few CMV-associated chains proved CMV antigen-specific in vitro. Later analysis identified a missense DCLRE1C variant that was linked to TCR beta V- and J-gene trimming. Associated with cytomegalovirus, according to the listing, were 164 TCR beta chains.

Note on this clone: The antigen is not known.

With 60 Vbeta and 13 Jbeta primers, the PCR was carried out. Measured with immunoSEQ multiplex PCR; TCRdb has only the in-frame clones, and not every one. Here the sample spans more than 95,000 clones, 10% being singletons. V trimming: 4 bases; J trimming: 5 bases; junction bases outside the gene matches: 7. This CDR3 has 14 amino acids. Germline CDR1 is SGHKS and CDR2 is YYEKEE (reference sequence). The source material was PBMCs. The rearrangement uses TRBV5-5 and TRBJ2-3; 7 positions match TRBD1. The source of this sequence is a man aged 40-49 years in good health and CMV-seropositive. The DNA of the CDR3 is TGTGCCAGCAGCCCTACAGGGGCAGGAGATACGCAGTATTTT. It translates to CASSPTGAGDTQYF.